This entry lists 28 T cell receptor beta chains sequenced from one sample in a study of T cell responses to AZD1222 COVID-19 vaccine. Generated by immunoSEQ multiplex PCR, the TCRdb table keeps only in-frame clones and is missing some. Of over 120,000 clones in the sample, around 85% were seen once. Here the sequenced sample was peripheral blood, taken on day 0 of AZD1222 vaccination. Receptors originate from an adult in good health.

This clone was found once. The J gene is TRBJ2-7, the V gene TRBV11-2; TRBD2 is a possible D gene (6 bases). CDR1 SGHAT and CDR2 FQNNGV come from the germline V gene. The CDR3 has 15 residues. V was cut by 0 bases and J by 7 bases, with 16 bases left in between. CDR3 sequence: CASSLEIAVLGEQYF. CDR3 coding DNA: TGTGCCAGCAGCTTAGAGATAGCGGTCCTGGGGGAGCAGTACTTC.

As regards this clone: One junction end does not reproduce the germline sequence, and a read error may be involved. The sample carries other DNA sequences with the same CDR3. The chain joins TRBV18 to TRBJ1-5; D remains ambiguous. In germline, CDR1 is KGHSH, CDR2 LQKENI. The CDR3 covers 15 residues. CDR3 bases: TGTGCCAGCTCCCCACTCCGGGATAGCAATCAGCCCCAGCATTTT. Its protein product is CASSPLRDSNQPQHF.

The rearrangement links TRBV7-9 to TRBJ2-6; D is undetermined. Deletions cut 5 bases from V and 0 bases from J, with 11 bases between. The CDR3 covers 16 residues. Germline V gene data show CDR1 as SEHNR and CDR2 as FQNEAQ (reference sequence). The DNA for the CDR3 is TGTGCCAGCAGCCCGGTAGGGAACTCTGGGGCCAACGTCCTGACTTTC. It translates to CASSPVGNSGANVLTF. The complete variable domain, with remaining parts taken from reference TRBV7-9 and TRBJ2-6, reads DTGVSQNPRHKITKRGQNVTFRCDPISEHNRLYWYRQTLGQGPEFLTYFQNEAQLEKSRLLSDRFSAERPKGSFSTLEIQRTEQGDSAMYLCASSPVGNSGANVLTFGAGSRLTVL.

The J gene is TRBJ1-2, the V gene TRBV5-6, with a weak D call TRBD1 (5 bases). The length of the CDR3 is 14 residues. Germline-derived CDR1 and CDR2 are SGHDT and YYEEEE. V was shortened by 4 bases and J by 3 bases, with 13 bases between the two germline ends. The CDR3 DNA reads TGTGCCAGCAGCGCCCCCGGGGCTTACTATGGCTACACCTTC. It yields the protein CASSAPGAYYGYTF.

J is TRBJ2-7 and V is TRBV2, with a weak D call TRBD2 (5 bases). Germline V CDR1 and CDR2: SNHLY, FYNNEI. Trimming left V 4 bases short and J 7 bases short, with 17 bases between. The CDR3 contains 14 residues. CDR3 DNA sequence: TGTGCCAGCAGTGTGTACAGTGCCACGGGGGAGCAGTACTTC. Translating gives CASSVYSATGEQYF.

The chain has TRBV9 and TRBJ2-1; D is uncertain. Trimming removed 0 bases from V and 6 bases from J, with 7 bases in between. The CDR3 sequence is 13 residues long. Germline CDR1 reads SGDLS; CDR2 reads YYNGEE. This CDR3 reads CASSVGTSNEQFF. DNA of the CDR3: TGTGCCAGCAGCGTAGGAACGAGCAATGAGCAGTTCTTC.

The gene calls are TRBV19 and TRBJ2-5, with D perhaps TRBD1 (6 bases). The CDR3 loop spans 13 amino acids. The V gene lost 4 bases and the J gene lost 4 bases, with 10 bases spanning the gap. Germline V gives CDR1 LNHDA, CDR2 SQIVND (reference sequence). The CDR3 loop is CASSTGVRETQYF. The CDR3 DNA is TGTGCCAGTAGTACAGGGGTCCGAGAGACCCAGTACTTC. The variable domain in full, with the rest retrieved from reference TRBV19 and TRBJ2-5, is DGGITQSPKYLFRKEGQNVTLSCEQNLNHDAMYWYRQDPGQGLRLIYYSQIVNDFQKGDIAEGYSVSREKKESFPLTVTSAQKNPTAFYLCASSTGVRETQYFGPGTRLLVL.

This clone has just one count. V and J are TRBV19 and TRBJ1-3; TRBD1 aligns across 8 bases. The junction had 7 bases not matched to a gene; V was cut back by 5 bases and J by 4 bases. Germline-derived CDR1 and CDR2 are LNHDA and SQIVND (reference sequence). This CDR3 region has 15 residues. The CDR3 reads CASSPTGTGGNTIYF. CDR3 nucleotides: TGTGCCAGTAGTCCCACCGGGACAGGAGGAAACACCATATATTTT.

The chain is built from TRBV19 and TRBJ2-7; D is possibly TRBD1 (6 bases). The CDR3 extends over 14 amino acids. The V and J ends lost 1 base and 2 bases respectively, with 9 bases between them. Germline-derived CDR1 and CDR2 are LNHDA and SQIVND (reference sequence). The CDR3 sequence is CASSIGDIPYEQYF. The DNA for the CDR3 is TGTGCCAGTAGTATAGGGGACATTCCCTACGAGCAGTACTTC.

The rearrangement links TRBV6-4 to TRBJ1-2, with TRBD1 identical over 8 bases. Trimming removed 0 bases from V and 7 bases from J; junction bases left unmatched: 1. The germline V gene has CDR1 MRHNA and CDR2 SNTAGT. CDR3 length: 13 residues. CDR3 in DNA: TGTGCCAGCAGTGACTCGGGGACAGGTGGCTACACCTTC. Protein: CASSDSGTGGYTF.

The CDR3 region is CASSSLPGATTGYQPQHF. DNA of the CDR3: TGTGCCAGCAGCTCCCTCCCAGGGGCGACGACCGGATATCAGCCCCAGCATTTT. V is TRBV7-8 and J is TRBJ1-5; possibly TRBD1 for D (6 bases). CDR1 and CDR2 from the germline V gene are SGHVS and FQNEAQ. With 4 bases removed from V and 5 bases from J, the gap between germline ends came to 24 bases. This CDR3 region has 18 residues.

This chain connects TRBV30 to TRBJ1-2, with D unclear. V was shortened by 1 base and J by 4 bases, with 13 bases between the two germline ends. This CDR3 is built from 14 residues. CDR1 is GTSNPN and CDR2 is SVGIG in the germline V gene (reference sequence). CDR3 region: CAWSGAPEFYGYTF. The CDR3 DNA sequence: TGTGCCTGGAGTGGGGCCCCGGAATTCTATGGCTACACCTTC.

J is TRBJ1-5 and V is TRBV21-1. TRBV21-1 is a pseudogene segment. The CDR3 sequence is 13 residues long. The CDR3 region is CAGSGGCNQPQHF. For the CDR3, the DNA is TGTGCCGGAAGCGGGGGTTGCAATCAGCCCCAGCATTTT.

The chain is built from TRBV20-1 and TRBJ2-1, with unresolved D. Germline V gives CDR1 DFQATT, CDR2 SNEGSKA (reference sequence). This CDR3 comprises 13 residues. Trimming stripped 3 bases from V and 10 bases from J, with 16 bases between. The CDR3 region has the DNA TGCAGTGCTAGTTTGGGCGTGACGGAGGAGCAGTTCTTC. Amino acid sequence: CSASLGVTEEQFF.

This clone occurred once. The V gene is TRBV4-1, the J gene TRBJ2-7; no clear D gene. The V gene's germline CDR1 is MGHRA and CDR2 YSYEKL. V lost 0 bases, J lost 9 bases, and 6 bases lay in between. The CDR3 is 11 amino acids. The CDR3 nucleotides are TGCGCCAGCAGCCAAGACACGAGGCAGTACTTC. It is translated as CASSQDTRQYF.

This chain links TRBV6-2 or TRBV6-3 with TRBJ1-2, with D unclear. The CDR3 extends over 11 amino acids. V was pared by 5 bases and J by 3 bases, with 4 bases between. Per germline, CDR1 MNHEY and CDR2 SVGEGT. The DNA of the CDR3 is TGTGCCAGCAGTCTCTACTATGGCTACACCTTC. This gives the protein CASSLYYGYTF.

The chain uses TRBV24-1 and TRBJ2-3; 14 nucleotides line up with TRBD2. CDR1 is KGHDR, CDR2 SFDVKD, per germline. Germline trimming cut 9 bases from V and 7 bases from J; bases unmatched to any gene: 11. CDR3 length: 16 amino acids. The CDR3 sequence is CATGEPGLAGENTQYF. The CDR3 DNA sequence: TGTGCCACCGGGGAGCCGGGACTAGCGGGAGAAAATACGCAGTATTTT.

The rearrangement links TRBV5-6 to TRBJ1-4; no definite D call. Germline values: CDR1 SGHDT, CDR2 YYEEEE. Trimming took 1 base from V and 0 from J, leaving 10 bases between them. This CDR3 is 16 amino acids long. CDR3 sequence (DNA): TGTGCCAGCAGCTTGAATGTAGGAACAACTAATGAAAAACTGTTTTTT. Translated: CASSLNVGTTNEKLFF. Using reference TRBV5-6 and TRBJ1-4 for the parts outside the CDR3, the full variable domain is DAGVTQSPTHLIKTRGQQVTLRCSPKSGHDTVSWYQQALGQGPQFIFQYYEEEERQRGNFPDRFSGHQFPNYSSELNVNALLLGDSALYLCASSLNVGTTNEKLFFGSGTQLSVL.

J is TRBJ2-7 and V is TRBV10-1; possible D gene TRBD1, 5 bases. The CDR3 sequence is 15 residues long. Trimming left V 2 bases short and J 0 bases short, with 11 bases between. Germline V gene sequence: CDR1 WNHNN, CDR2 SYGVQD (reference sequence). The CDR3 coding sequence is TGCGCCAGCAGTGAGGCTCGGACACCCTCCTACGAGCAGTACTTC. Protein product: CASSEARTPSYEQYF.

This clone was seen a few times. CDR3 coding DNA: TGCGCCAGCAGCCGATTACCTTCGACGCCGTCCCGCACAGATACGCAGTATTTT. It yields the protein CASSRLPSTPSRTDTQYF. The V gene is TRBV4-1, the J gene TRBJ2-3; no clear D. V was trimmed by 4 bases and J by 1 base, leaving 21 bases between them. The CDR3 length is 18 residues. The germline gives CDR1 MGHRA, CDR2 YSYEKL.

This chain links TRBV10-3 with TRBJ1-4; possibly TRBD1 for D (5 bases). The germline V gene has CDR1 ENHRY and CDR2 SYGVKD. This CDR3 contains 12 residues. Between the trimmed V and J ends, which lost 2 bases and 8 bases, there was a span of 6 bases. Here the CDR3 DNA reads TGTGCCATCAGTGAGGGGGACGAAAAACTGTTTTTT. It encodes CAISEGDEKLFF.

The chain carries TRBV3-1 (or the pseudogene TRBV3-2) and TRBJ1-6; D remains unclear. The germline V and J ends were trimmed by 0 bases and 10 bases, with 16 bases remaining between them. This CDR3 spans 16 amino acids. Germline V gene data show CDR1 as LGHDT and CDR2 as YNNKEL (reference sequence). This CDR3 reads CASSQDDGGNGSPLHF. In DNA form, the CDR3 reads TGTGCCAGCAGCCAAGATGATGGAGGGAATGGATCACCCCTCCACTTT.

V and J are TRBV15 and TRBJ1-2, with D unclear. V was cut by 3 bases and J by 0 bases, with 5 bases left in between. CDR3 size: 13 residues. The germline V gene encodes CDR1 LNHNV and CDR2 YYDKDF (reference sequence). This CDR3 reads CATSSGANYGYTF. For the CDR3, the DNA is TGTGCCACCAGCAGCGGAGCTAACTATGGCTACACCTTC.

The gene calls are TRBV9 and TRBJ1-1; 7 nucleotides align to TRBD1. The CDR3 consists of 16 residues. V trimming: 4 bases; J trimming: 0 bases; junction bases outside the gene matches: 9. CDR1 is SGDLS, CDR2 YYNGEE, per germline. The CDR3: CASSPHGGTVNTEAFF. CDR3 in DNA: TGTGCCAGCAGCCCCCATGGGGGGACAGTGAACACTGAAGCTTTCTTT.

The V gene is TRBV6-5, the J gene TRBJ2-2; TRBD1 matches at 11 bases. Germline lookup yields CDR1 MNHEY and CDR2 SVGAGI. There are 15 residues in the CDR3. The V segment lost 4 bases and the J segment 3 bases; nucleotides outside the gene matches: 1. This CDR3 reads CASSWTGGDTGELFF. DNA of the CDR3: TGTGCCAGCAGTTGGACAGGGGGCGACACCGGGGAGCTGTTTTTT.

The CDR3 here is CASSVALAGLAGANVLTF. The CDR3 bases are TGTGCCAGCAGCGTAGCTCTAGCGGGGTTGGCTGGGGCCAACGTCCTGACTTTC. The chain has TRBV9 and TRBJ2-6; TRBD2 aligns across 9 bases. From germline, CDR1 is SGDLS and CDR2 YYNGEE. With V trimmed by 0 bases and J by 2 bases, 6 bases remained unmatched. This CDR3 has 18 residues.

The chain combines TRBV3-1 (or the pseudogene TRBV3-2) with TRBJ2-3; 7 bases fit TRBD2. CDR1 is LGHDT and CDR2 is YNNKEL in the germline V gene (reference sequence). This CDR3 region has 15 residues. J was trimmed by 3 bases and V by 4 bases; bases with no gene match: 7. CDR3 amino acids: CASSRGSPTTDTQYF. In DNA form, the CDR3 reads TGTGCCAGCAGCCGCGGGAGCCCTACAACAGATACGCAGTATTTT.

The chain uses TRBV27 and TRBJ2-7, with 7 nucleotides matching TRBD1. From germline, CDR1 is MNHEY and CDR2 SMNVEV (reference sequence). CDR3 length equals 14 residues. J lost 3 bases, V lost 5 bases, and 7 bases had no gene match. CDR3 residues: CASSPDRTFYEQYF. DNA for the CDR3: TGTGCCAGCAGTCCGGACAGGACCTTCTACGAGCAGTACTTC.